This T cell receptor beta chain came from a study of cytomegalovirus exposure and HLA in healthy donors. Study-level background: Early on, a data release was issued that held 80 million or so unique TCRs from HLA-typed donors.

Germline V CDR1 and CDR2: MGHRA, YSYEKL. Trimming cost V 6 bases and J 1 base; bases outside gene matches: 14. This CDR3 comprises 18 residues. This clone was detected a few times. Its target is not known. The PCR made use of 60 Vbeta and 13 Jbeta primers. Clones were read by immunoSEQ multiplex PCR, and TCRdb kept only the in-frame ones, dropping some. The sample has 150,000 to 200,000 clones; approximately 9.5% are singletons. Study-level results: Productive rates of about 90% or about 30% were seen for most TCR beta V segments in an earlier analysis. A later analysis found that most CMV-associated TCR beta chains appeared HLA-restricted.

This chain links TRBV4-1 with TRBJ2-1; 8 bases are a match to TRBD1. Sequences were obtained from PBMCs. The origin of this receptor is a woman aged 25 to 39 in good health and CMV-seropositive. CDR3 nucleotide sequence: TGCGCCAGCAGGAGGTCAGGGGGCGGCCACGGATCCTACAATGAGCAGTTCTTC. Its translation is CASRRSGGGHGSYNEQFF.